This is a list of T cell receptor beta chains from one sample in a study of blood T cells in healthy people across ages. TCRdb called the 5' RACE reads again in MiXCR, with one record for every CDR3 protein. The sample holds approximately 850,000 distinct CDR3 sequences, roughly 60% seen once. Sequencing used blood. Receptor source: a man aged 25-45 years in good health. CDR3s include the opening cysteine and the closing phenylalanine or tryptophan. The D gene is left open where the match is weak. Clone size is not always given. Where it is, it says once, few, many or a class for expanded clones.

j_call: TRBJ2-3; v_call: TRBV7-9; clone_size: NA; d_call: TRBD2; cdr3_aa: CASSLRGLAGGNTDTQYF; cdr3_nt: TGTGCCAGCAGCCTAAGAGGACTAGCGGGGGGGAACACAGATACGCAGTATTTT
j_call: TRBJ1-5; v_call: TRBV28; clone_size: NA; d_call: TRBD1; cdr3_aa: CASSFDRALQHF; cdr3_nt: TGTGCCAGCAGTTTTGACAGGGCCCTCCAGCATTTT
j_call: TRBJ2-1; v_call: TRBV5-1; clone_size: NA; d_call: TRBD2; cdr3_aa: CASSEESSGGYNEQFF; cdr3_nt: TGCGCCAGCAGCGAAGAATCTAGCGGGGGATACAATGAGCAGTTCTTC
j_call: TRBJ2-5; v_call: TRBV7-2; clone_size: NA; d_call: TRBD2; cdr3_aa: CASSPGGAGSLWTQYF; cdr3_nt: TGTGCCAGCAGCCCGGGGGGGGCGGGTTCCCTGTGGACCCAGTACTTC
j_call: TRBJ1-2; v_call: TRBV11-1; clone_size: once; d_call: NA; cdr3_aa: CASSYPGTYGYTF; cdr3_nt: TGTGCCAGCAGCTACCCTGGGACCTATGGCTACACCTTC
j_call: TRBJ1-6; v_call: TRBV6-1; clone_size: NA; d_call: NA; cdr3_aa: CASSMRGSSPLHF; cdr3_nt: TGTGCCAGCAGTATGAGGGGCAGTTCACCCCTCCACTTT
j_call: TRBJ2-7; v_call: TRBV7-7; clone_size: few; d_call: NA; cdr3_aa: CASSPGVLYEQYF; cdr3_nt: TGTGCTAGCAGTCCCGGGGTACTCTACGAGCAGTACTTC
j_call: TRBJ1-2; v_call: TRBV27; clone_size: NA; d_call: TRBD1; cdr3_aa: CASSQIATGALQYGYTF; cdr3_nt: TGTGCCAGCAGTCAAATAGCGACAGGGGCACTCCAATATGGCTACACCTTC
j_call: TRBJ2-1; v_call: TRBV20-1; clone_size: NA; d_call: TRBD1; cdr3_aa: CSARSNTGTGGLYNEQFF; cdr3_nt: TGCAGTGCTAGATCAAATACCGGGACAGGGGGCCTCTACAATGAGCAGTTCTTC
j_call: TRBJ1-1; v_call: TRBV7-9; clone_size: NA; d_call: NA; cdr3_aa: CASILGANTEAFF; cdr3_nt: TGTGCCAGCATTCTGGGAGCAAACACTGAAGCTTTCTTT
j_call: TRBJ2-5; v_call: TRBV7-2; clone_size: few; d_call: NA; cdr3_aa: CASSLGGGSGQETQYF; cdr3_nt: TGTGCCAGCAGCCTCGGTGGTGGGAGTGGCCAAGAGACCCAGTACTTC
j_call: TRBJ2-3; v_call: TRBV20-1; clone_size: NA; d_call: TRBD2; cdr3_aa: CSALKRGTSTDTQYF; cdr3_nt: TGCAGTGCTTTAAAGCGGGGGACAAGCACAGATACGCAGTATTTT
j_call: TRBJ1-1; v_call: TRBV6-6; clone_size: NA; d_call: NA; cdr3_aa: CASSPPLLQGMNTEAFF; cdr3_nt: TGTGCCAGCAGCCCACCCCTTCTTCAGGGGATGAACACTGAAGCTTTCTTT
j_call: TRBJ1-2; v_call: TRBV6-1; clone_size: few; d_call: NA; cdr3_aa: CASSEAHRAGYGYTF; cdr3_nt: TGTGCCAGCAGTGAAGCGCACAGGGCCGGCTATGGCTACACCTTC
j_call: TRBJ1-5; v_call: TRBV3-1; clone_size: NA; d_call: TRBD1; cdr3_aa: CATSDRLDQPQHF; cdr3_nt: TGTGCCACCTCGGACAGGCTTGATCAGCCCCAGCATTTT
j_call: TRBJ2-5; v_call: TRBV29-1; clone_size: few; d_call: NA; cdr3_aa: CSVVWIQETQYF; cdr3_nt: TGCAGCGTTGTGTGGATTCAAGAGACCCAGTACTTC
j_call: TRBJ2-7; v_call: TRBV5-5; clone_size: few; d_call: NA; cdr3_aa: CASSLVAYNEQYF; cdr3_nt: TGTGCCAGCAGCTTGGTTGCCTACAATGAGCAGTACTTC
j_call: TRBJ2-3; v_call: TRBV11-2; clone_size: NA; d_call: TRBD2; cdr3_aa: CASTKFSGGGRTDTQYF; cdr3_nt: TGTGCCAGCACAAAATTTTCGGGGGGAGGGCGGACAGATACGCAGTATTTT
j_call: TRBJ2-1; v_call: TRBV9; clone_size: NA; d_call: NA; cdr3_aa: CASSSFDYNEQFF; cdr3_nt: TGTGCCAGCAGCAGTTTTGACTACAATGAGCAGTTCTTC
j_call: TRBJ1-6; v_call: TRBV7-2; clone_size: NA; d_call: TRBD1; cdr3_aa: CASSPGTGGSPLHF; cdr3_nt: TGTGCCAGCAGTCCCGGGACAGGGGGTTCACCCCTCCACTTT
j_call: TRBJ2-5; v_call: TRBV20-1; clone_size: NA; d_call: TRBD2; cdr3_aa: CSARVGGTSGMQETQYF; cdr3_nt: TGCAGTGCTAGAGTGGGGGGGACTAGCGGGATGCAAGAGACCCAGTACTTC
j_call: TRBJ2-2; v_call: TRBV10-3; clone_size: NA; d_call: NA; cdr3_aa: CAISESIARATGELFF; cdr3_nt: TGTGCCATCAGTGAGTCGATAGCCAGGGCCACCGGGGAGCTGTTTTTT
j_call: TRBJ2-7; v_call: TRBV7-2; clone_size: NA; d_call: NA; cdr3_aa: CASSLDGQNSYEQYF; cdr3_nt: TGTGCCAGCAGCTTAGATGGGCAGAACTCCTACGAGCAGTACTTC
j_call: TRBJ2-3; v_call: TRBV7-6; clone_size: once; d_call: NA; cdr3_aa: CASSPEDSNPKQYF; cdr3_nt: TGTGCCAGCAGCCCGGAAGATTCAAACCCAAAGCAGTATTTT
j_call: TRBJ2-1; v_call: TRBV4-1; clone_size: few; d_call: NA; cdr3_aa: CASSQDDAEQFF; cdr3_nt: TGCGCCAGCAGCCAAGATGATGCAGAGCAGTTCTTC
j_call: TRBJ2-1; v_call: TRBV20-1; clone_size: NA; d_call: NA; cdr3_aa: CSARNPARTQQFF; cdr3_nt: TGCAGTGCTAGAAACCCTGCGAGGACACAGCAGTTCTTC
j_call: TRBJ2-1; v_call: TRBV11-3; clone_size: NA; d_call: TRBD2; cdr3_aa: CASSLEFSGNNEQFF; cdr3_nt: TGTGCCAGCAGCTTAGAGTTTAGCGGGAACAATGAGCAGTTCTTC